This T cell receptor beta chain appears in the sequencing data of a study of cytomegalovirus exposure and HLA in healthy donors. Findings and limits, study-wide: Researchers reported that three CMV-associated chains were confirmed in vitro as CMV antigen-specific.

The CDR3 covers 18 residues. Trimming pared 4 bases from V and 2 bases from J, leaving 22 bases between. Germline loops: CDR1 LGHNT, CDR2 FRNRAP. TCRdb's copy holds only in-frame clones and misses some; the assay was immunoSEQ multiplex PCR. This table holds about 160,000 clones, approximately 86% found once. The table lists this clone with a count of one. Its antigen remains unknown. Material for sequencing was PBMCs. The receptor was derived from a woman aged 18 to 35 in good health and CMV-seronegative. The chain has TRBV12-5 and TRBJ2-3, with a possible D match to TRBD1 (5 bases). CDR3 in amino acids: CASGSSLRGRSFTDTQYF. The CDR3 DNA is TGTGCTAGTGGTTCTTCCCTAAGGGGCCGATCCTTCACAGATACGCAGTATTTT.